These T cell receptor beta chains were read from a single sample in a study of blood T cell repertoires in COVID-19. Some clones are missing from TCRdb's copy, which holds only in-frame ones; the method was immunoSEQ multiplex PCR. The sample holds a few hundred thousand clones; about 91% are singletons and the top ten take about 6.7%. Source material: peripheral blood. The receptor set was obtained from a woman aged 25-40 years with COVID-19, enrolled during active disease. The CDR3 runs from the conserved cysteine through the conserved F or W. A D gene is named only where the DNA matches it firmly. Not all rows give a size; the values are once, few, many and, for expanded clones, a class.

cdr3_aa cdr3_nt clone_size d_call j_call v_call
CASGVGQDNEKLFF TGTGCCAGCGGGGTGGGACAGGACAATGAAAAACTGTTTTTT NA TRBD1 TRBJ1-4 TRBV18
CATSDGREANVLTF TGTGCCACCAGTGATGGTCGCGAGGCCAACGTCCTGACTTTC NA NA TRBJ2-6 TRBV24-1
CASSQPPAAYNEQFF TGTGCCAGCAGCCAGCCGCCAGCGGCCTACAATGAGCAGTTCTTC NA NA TRBJ2-1 TRBV7-2
CASSEGGPYGYTF TGTGCCAGCAGTGAGGGGGGGCCCTATGGCTACACCTTC NA NA TRBJ1-2 TRBV28
CASSFPGREAFF TGTGCCAGCAGTTTCCCTGGCAGGGAAGCTTTCTTT few NA TRBJ1-1 TRBV28
CASSHTTGQGAYEQYF TGTGCCAGCAGTCATACGACGGGACAGGGGGCCTACGAGCAGTACTTC NA TRBD1 TRBJ2-7 TRBV13
CATSDTEGGYNEQFF TGTGCCACCAGTGATACCGAAGGGGGTTACAATGAGCAGTTCTTC NA NA TRBJ2-1 TRBV24-1
CASSLWGQANQPQHF TGTGCCAGCAGTTTATGGGGACAGGCAAATCAGCCCCAGCATTTT NA TRBD1 TRBJ1-5 TRBV27
CASSYYFHRGSSGANVLTF TGTGCCAGCAGTTACTATTTCCACAGGGGGAGCTCTGGGGCCAACGTCCTGACTTTC NA TRBD1 TRBJ2-6 TRBV6-2/TRBV6-3
CASAGVPTDTQYF TGTGCATCCGCGGGGGTCCCCACAGATACGCAGTATTTT NA TRBD2 TRBJ2-3 TRBV10-3
CASSLTGGQGGNSPLHF TGTGCCAGCAGTCTAACAGGGGGACAGGGTGGCAATTCACCCCTCCACTTT few TRBD1 TRBJ1-6 TRBV6-6
CASGLVLGGNLAKNIQYF TGTGCTAGTGGTTTGGTCCTAGGGGGAAACCTAGCCAAAAACATTCAGTACTTC NA NA TRBJ2-4 TRBV12-5
CASSPGTGVRWGQYF TGTGCCAGCAGCCCAGGGACAGGGGTACGTTGGGGGCAGTACTTC NA TRBD1 TRBJ2-7 TRBV5-4
CASSQDPDSLWGYTF TGCGCCAGCAGCCAAGACCCGGACAGCCTATGGGGCTACACCTTC NA NA TRBJ1-2 TRBV4-1
CASSPGQGETQYF TGTGCCAGCTCACCAGGACAGGGTGAGACCCAGTACTTC few TRBD1 TRBJ2-5 TRBV18
CASSVPQTGLDTEAFF TGTGCCAGCAGCGTACCCCAGACAGGGCTGGACACTGAAGCTTTCTTT NA TRBD1 TRBJ1-1 TRBV9
CKIRDRDRGTEAFF TGTAAGATAAGGGACCGGGACAGGGGTACTGAAGCTTTCTTT NA TRBD1 TRBJ1-1 TRBV11-3
CATSDAGTGAYEQYF TGTGCCACCAGTGACGCCGGGACAGGGGCGTACGAGCAGTACTTC NA TRBD1 TRBJ2-7 TRBV24-1
CASSGQGGEQYF TGTGCCAGCAGCGGACAGGGGGGAGAGCAGTACTTC NA TRBD1 TRBJ2-7 TRBV6-2/TRBV6-3
CASSQGAGLKSPLHF TGTGCCAGCAGCCAAGGCGCAGGGCTAAAATCACCCCTCCACTTT NA NA TRBJ1-6 TRBV3-1/TRBV3-2
CASNGGSDYNEQFF TGTGCCAGCAACGGAGGGAGCGACTACAATGAGCAGTTCTTC few NA TRBJ2-1 TRBV9
CASSSLDSPLGEQFF TGTGCCAGCAGCTCCTTGGACAGTCCCCTTGGTGAGCAGTTCTTC few NA TRBJ2-1 TRBV5-4
CASSFGAGGGTDTQYF TGCGCCAGCAGCTTCGGAGCGGGAGGGGGGACAGATACGCAGTATTTT NA TRBD2 TRBJ2-3 TRBV5-1
CASREEARAFF TGTGCCAGCAGGGAGGAGGCGAGGGCTTTCTTT NA NA TRBJ1-1 TRBV12-3/TRBV12-4
CASSQEPGTNEKLFF TGCGCCAGCAGCCAAGAACCGGGAACTAATGAAAAACTGTTTTTT NA NA TRBJ1-4 TRBV4-3
CASSVDRDTEAFF TGTGCCAGCAGCGTGGACAGGGACACTGAAGCTTTCTTT NA TRBD1 TRBJ1-1 TRBV6-5
CASSLAGGNSYEQYF TGTGCCAGCAGCCTAGCGGGGGGTAACTCCTACGAGCAGTACTTC NA TRBD2 TRBJ2-7 TRBV7-6
CASSISGGASYNEQFF TGTGCCAGCAGCATTAGCGGGGGGGCTTCCTACAATGAGCAGTTCTTC NA TRBD2 TRBJ2-1 TRBV9
CASSLVSADTQYF TGTGCCAGCAGCTTAGTATCGGCAGATACGCAGTATTTT NA NA TRBJ2-3 TRBV11-3
CASSHNTGTGRYGYTF TGTGCCAGCAGCCACAATACCGGGACAGGACGCTATGGCTACACCTTC NA TRBD1 TRBJ1-2 TRBV7-2
CASSYTGYTQYF TGTGCCAGCAGTTACACAGGGTATACGCAGTATTTT NA NA TRBJ2-3 TRBV6-5
CASSLSPYLGDGYTF TGTGCCAGCAGTTTATCTCCCTACCTAGGGGATGGCTACACCTTC NA NA TRBJ1-2 TRBV28
CASRDRSGANVLTF TGTGCCAGCAGGGACAGGTCTGGGGCCAACGTCCTGACTTTC NA TRBD1 TRBJ2-6 TRBV7-9
CASSQAFGQRNLYGYTF TGTGCCAGCAGTCAGGCATTTGGACAACGGAATCTCTATGGCTACACCTTC NA NA TRBJ1-2 TRBV6-2/TRBV6-3
CASSYFGDSFNNEQFF TGTGCCAGCAGCTATTTCGGGGATTCGTTCAACAATGAGCAGTTCTTC NA NA TRBJ2-1 TRBV5-6
CASSLGTGRYQPQHF TGTGCCAGCAGCTTAGGGACAGGACGTTATCAGCCCCAGCATTTT NA TRBD1 TRBJ1-5 TRBV7-2
CASSFLGGNTEAFF TGCGCCAGCAGCTTCCTGGGGGGAAACACTGAAGCTTTCTTT NA NA TRBJ1-1 TRBV5-1
CATYRHVLAGSSYNEQFF TGTGCCACTTACCGTCACGTATTAGCGGGGAGCTCCTACAATGAGCAGTTCTTC NA TRBD2 TRBJ2-1 TRBV5-4
CASSHGSNDRRMNSPLHF TGCGCCAGCAGCCATGGGAGTAACGACAGGAGGATGAATTCACCCCTCCACTTT NA NA TRBJ1-6 TRBV4-1
CASSYYPPGQGASETQYF TGTGCCAGCAGTTACTATCCCCCGGGACAGGGGGCATCAGAGACCCAGTACTTC NA TRBD1 TRBJ2-5 TRBV6-2/TRBV6-3
CASSLLSTEAFF TGTGCCAGCAGCCTCCTTAGCACTGAAGCTTTCTTT NA NA TRBJ1-1 TRBV12-3/TRBV12-4
CASSLGPGVGGNTIYF TGTGCCAGCAGCTTAGGCCCAGGGGTGGGTGGAAACACCATATATTTT NA NA TRBJ1-3 TRBV7-8
CASSLSSRDSSNTEAFF TGCGCCAGCAGCTTGTCGTCCCGGGACAGTTCCAACACTGAAGCTTTCTTT NA TRBD1 TRBJ1-1 TRBV5-1
CASSQGPGANQPQHF TGCGCCAGCAGCCAAGGCCCGGGAGCAAATCAGCCCCAGCATTTT NA NA TRBJ1-5 TRBV4-3
CASSPRQAVDTEAFF TGTGCCAGCTCACCAAGACAGGCCGTGGACACTGAAGCTTTCTTT once NA TRBJ1-1 TRBV18
CASGPTGMNTEAFF TGTGCTAGTGGTCCGACAGGTATGAACACTGAAGCTTTCTTT NA NA TRBJ1-1 TRBV12-5
CASSDSIGRDEQYF TGTGCCAGCAGTGACAGCATTGGGAGGGACGAGCAGTACTTC NA TRBD2 TRBJ2-7 TRBV2
CASSPLGRGDEKLFF TGTGCCAGCTCACCATTGGGCAGGGGGGACGAAAAACTGTTTTTT NA TRBD1 TRBJ1-4 TRBV18
CATSDHSGSTYNEQFF TGTGCCACCAGTGATCATAGCGGGAGTACCTACAATGAGCAGTTCTTC NA TRBD2 TRBJ2-1 TRBV24-1
CASSLRDSFSYEQYF TGTGCCAGCAGTTTACGGGACAGTTTCTCCTACGAGCAGTACTTC NA TRBD1 TRBJ2-7 TRBV27
CASSLTRTGTGELFF TGTGCCAGCAGCCTGACTAGAACGGGAACCGGGGAGCTGTTTTTT NA NA TRBJ2-2 TRBV11-2
CASNGEPQHF TGTGCCAGCAATGGAGAGCCCCAGCATTTT NA NA TRBJ1-5 TRBV6-5
CASSARQGAFYEQYF TGCGCCAGCAGCGCCCGACAGGGGGCCTTTTACGAGCAGTACTTC NA TRBD1 TRBJ2-7 TRBV4-1
CASSLRGQGLEGYTF TGTGCCAGCAGCTTAAGGGGACAGGGGTTGGAGGGCTACACCTTC NA TRBD1 TRBJ1-2 TRBV7-9
CASSRGTSQKGGDSPLHF TGTGCCAGCAGCCGCGGGACCTCACAAAAGGGTGGCGATTCACCCCTCCACTTT NA NA TRBJ1-6 TRBV7-9
CASSFQGDEQFF TGTGCCAGCAGCTTCCAGGGGGATGAGCAGTTCTTC NA TRBD1 TRBJ2-1 TRBV14
CASSFGLYTEAFF TGTGCCAGCAGCTTCGGGTTGTACACTGAAGCTTTCTTT NA NA TRBJ1-1 TRBV7-2
CATSAQITDTQYF TGTGCCACCAGTGCACAGATCACAGATACGCAGTATTTT NA NA TRBJ2-3 TRBV24-1
CSVAAGAGGRVGYTF TGCAGCGTGGCGGCGGGGGCAGGGGGCCGTGTAGGCTACACCTTC NA TRBD1 TRBJ1-2 TRBV29-1
CASSLIPAGTDTQYF TGTGCCAGCAGCTTGATCCCCGCAGGCACAGATACGCAGTATTTT once NA TRBJ2-3 TRBV5-5